A single sample gave rise to the 9 T cell receptor beta chains below, sequenced in a study of OX40 agonist ivuxolimab in advanced cancers. The protocol was immunoSEQ multiplex PCR, while the TCRdb copy is restricted to in-frame clones and leaves out a portion. The table records some 53,000 clones, under 95% of them present only once. Here the sequenced sample was CD4+ or CD8+ T cells sorted from blood, taken in a trial of the OX40 agonist ivuxolimab. These receptors were taken from an adult with an advanced solid tumor such as melanoma, head and neck, liver or kidney cancer.

The chain joins TRBV9 to TRBJ1-2; D possibly corresponds to TRBD1 (6 bases). CDR3 size: 14 residues. CDR1 SGDLS and CDR2 YYNGEE come from the germline V gene. The V gene lost 6 bases and the J gene lost 3 bases, with 15 bases spanning the gap. The CDR3: CASTPGDTYYGYTF. The CDR3 DNA follows: TGTGCCAGCACACCGGGGGACACTTACTATGGCTACACCTTC.

The chain uses TRBV14 and TRBJ2-3, with a tentative D call TRBD2 (5 bases). The germline CDR1 and CDR2 sequences are SGHDN and FVKESK. With 1 base removed from V and 6 bases from J, the gap between germline ends came to 5 bases. The CDR3 consists of 12 residues. The DNA of the CDR3 is TGTGCCAGCAGCCAAGGAGGGGATACGCAGTATTTT. Protein sequence: CASSQGGDTQYF.

This chain connects TRBV6-5 to TRBJ2-1; TRBD2 matches at 7 bases. Germline lookup yields CDR1 MNHEY and CDR2 SVGAGI. The length of the CDR3 is 15 residues. The V gene end was trimmed by 7 bases and the J gene end by 8 bases; junction bases not matched to a gene: 14. The CDR3 region has the DNA TGTGCCAGCATCAAAGGGGCGGGAGCAATCTATGAGCAGTTCTTC. Protein product: CASIKGAGAIYEQFF.

The chain uses TRBV27 and TRBJ2-7, with D tentatively TRBD2 (6 bases). This CDR3 has 14 amino acids. V dropped 4 bases and J dropped 3 bases, with 13 bases sitting between them. Per the germline V gene, CDR1 is MNHEY and CDR2 is SMNVEV (reference sequence). The CDR3 here is CASSWRREVYEQYF. The CDR3 nucleotides read TGTGCCAGCAGTTGGCGTAGGGAGGTCTACGAGCAGTACTTC.

The chain recombines TRBV2 with TRBJ1-1; tentative D call: TRBD1 (6 bases). CDR1 and CDR2 from the germline V gene are SNHLY and FYNNEI. Trimming cost V 10 bases and J 4 bases, with 19 bases left between them. The CDR3 loop spans 14 amino acids. The chain's CDR3 is CATSRDIVSTEAFF. CDR3 DNA sequence: TGTGCCACCAGCAGGGACATTGTAAGCACTGAAGCTTTCTTT.

The rearrangement links TRBV19 to TRBJ2-7; D remains ambiguous. The CDR3 is 12 residues long. The ends were cut back, 5 bases at V and 6 bases at J, with 11 bases in the middle. In germline, CDR1 is LNHDA, CDR2 SQIVND (reference sequence). DNA of the CDR3: TGTGCCAGTAGTCCTACGGGCGTCGAGCAGTACTTC. Translated: CASSPTGVEQYF.

This chain connects TRBV5-1 to TRBJ1-1; the D is unclear. This CDR3 is 11 amino acids long. V was pared by 5 bases and J by 1 base, with 3 bases between. The V gene's germline CDR1 is SGHRS and CDR2 YFSETQ. The CDR3 nucleotides are TGCGCCAGCAGGGGGAACACTGAAGCTTTCTTT. It yields the protein CASRGNTEAFF.

The chain links TRBV6-5 to TRBJ2-1; no clear D gene. The germline CDR1 and CDR2 sequences are MNHEY and SVGAGI. The CDR3 length is 16 residues. V was shortened by 2 bases and J by 5 bases, with 16 bases between the two germline ends. CDR3 sequence (DNA): TGTGCCAGCAGTTACGATCGTCCCTTGGGTGACAATGAGCAGTTCTTC. It specifies CASSYDRPLGDNEQFF.

The CDR3 coding sequence is TGTGCCAGCAGTTACTCGGGCAGTTCCTACGAGCAGTACTTC. It translates to CASSYSGSSYEQYF. The chain joins TRBV6-6 to TRBJ2-7; D gene ambiguous. The CDR3 spans 14 residues. Trimming pared 0 bases from V and 1 base from J, leaving 7 bases between. Looked up from germline, CDR1 is MNHNY and CDR2 is SVGAGI (reference sequence).